The source of this T cell receptor (beta chain) is a study of monozygotic twins with inflammatory bowel disease. Study conclusions and caveats: Different subtypes (of T cells) could not be told apart from one another. Diversity of TCRbeta measured by inverse Simpson was lower in IBD patients than in healthy co-twins.

TCRdb re-analyzed the 5' RACE reads; it lists each CDR3 protein once, without DNA. The repertoire table contains 150,000 to 200,000 distinct CDR3 sequences. A remark on this clonotype: Antigen specificity is unknown.

The CDR3 has 17 amino acids. Germline V lookup: CDR1 SGHAT, CDR2 FQNNGV. The chain recombines TRBV11-2 with TRBJ2-2; with no DNA, the TCRdb D assignment of TRBD1 cannot be verified. This TCR derives from a human donor with ulcerative colitis or Crohn's disease, or a healthy co-twin of an affected twin (not recorded which). The sequencing input was blood. This CDR3 reads CASSRTQGKMNAGELFF.